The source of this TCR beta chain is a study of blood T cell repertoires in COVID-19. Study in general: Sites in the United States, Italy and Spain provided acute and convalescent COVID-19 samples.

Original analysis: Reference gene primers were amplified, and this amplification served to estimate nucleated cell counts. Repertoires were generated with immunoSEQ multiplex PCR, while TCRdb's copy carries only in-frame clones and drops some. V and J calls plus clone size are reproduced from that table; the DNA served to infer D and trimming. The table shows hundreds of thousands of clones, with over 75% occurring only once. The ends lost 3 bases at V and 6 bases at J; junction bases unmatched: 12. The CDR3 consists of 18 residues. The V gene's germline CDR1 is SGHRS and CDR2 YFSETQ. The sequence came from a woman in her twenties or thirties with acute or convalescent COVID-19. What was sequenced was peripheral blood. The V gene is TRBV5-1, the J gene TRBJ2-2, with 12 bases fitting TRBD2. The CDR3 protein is CASSSLRLAGEVAGELFF. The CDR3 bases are TGCGCCAGCAGCTCCCTACGACTAGCGGGAGAGGTTGCCGGGGAGCTGTTTTTT.